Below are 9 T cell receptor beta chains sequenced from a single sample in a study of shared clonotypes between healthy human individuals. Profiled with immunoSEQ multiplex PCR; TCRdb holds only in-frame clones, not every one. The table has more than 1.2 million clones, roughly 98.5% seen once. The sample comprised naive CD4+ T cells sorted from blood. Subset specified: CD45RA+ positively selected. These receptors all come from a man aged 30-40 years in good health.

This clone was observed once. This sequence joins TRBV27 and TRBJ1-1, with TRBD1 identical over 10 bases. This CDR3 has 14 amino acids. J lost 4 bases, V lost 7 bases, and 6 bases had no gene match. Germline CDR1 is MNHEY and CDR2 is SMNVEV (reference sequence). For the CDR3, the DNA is TGTGCCAGCACCGAGACAGGGGGCGGCACTGAAGCTTTCTTT. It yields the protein CASTETGGGTEAFF.

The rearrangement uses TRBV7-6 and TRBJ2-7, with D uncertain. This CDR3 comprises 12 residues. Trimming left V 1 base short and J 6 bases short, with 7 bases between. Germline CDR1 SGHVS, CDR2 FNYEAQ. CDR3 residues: CASSLVASEQYF. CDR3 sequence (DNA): TGTGCCAGCAGCTTAGTGGCGAGCGAGCAGTACTTC.

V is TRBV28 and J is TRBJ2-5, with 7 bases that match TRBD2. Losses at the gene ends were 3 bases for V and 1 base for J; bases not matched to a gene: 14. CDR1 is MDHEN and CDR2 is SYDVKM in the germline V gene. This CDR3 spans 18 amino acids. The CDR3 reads CASSLKLPPSGPQETQYF. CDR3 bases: TGTGCCAGCAGTTTGAAGCTTCCTCCTAGCGGCCCCCAAGAGACCCAGTACTTC.

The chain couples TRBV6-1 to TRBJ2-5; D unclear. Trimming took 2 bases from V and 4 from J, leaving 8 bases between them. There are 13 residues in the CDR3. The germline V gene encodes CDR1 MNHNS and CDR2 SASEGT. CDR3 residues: CASSESVGETQYF. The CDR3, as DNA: TGTGCCAGCAGTGAAAGTGTGGGAGAGACCCAGTACTTC.

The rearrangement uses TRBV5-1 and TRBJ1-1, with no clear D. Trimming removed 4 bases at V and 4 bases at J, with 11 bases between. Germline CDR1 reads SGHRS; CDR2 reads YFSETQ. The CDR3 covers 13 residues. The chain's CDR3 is CASSLTMGTEAFF. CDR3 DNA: TGCGCCAGCAGCCTCACCATGGGCACTGAAGCTTTCTTT.

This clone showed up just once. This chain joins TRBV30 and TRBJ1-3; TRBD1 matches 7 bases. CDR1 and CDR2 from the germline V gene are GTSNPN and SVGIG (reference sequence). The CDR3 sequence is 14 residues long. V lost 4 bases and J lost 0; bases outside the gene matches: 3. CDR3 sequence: CAWTGQVSGNTIYF. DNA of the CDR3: TGTGCCTGGACTGGACAGGTCTCTGGAAACACCATATATTTT.

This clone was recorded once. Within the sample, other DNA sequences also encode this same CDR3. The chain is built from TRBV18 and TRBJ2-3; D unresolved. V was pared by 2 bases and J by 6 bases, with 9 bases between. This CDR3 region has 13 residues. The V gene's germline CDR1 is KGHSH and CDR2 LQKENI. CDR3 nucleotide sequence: TGTGCCAGCTCACCAGCCAGCGCGGATACGCAGTATTTT. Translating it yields CASSPASADTQYF.

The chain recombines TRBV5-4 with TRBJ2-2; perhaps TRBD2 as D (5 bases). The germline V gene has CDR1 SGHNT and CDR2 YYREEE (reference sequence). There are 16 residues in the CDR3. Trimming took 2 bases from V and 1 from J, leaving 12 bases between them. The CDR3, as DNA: TGTGCCAGCAGCTTCGAGGCTAGCCGGAACACCGGGGAGCTGTTTTTT. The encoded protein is CASSFEASRNTGELFF. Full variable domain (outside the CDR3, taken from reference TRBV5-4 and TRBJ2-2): ETGVTQSPTHLIKTRGQQVTLRCSSQSGHNTVSWYQQALGQGPQFIFQYYREEENGRGNFPPRFSGLQFPNYSSELNVNALELDDSALYLCASSFEASRNTGELFFGEGSRLTVL.

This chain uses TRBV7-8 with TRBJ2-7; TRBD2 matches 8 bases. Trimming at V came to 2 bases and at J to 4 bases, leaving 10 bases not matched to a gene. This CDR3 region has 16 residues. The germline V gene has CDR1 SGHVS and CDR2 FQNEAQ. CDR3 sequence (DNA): TGTGCCAGCAGCTTAAGTATAGGACTAGCCCCTTACGAGCAGTACTTC. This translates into CASSLSIGLAPYEQYF.